Below, 16 T cell receptor beta chains from the same sample are listed, as sequenced in a study of CD8 T cells in Susac syndrome. RNA totalling about 0.5 to 1 ug underwent reverse transcription with random hexamers. From the immunoSEQ multiplex PCR reads, TCRdb called clonotypes with MiXCR, one entry per CDR3 protein. There are 100,000 to 150,000 distinct CDR3 sequences in the sample; around 94% occur only once, and 0.21% lies in the top ten. Material: CD8+ T cells from PBMCs. All receptors come from a human donor with Susac syndrome.

This clonotype has just a few counts. The CDR3 sequence: CSVEGLAGVEETQYF. The CDR3 region has the DNA TGCAGCGTTGAGGGGCTAGCGGGAGTAGAAGAGACCCAGTACTTC. The genes are TRBV29-1 and TRBJ2-5; TRBD2 matches 10 bases. Germline CDR1 and CDR2: SQVTM and ANQGSEA. The CDR3 has 15 amino acids. Trimming removed 3 bases from V and 3 bases from J; junction bases left unmatched: 7.

The rearrangement uses TRBV12-3 or TRBV12-4 and TRBJ2-2; 8 nucleotides agree with TRBD1. V gave up 6 bases and J gave up 1 base; unmatched junction bases: 4. This CDR3 region has 15 residues. The CDR3 is CASSNTGGNTGELFF. CDR3 bases: TGTGCCAGCAGCAATACAGGGGGGAACACCGGGGAGCTGTTTTTT.

This chain links TRBV7-6 with TRBJ1-4; D might be TRBD1 (5 bases). Germline V gives CDR1 SGHVS, CDR2 FNYEAQ. The CDR3 runs to 17 residues. Trimming shortened V by 5 bases and J by 8 bases, and 24 bases separated the two germline ends. The CDR3 sequence is CASSPLGSGAGREKLFF. DNA for the CDR3: TGTGCCAGCAGCCCCTTGGGATCCGGGGCTGGGCGGGAAAAACTGTTTTTT.

The rearrangement uses TRBV6-5 and TRBJ1-4, with TRBD1 identical over 7 bases. Germline V gives CDR1 MNHEY, CDR2 SVGAGI. The CDR3 loop spans 14 amino acids. Trimming removed 6 bases from V and 7 bases from J; junction bases left unmatched: 8. CDR3 in DNA: TGTGCCAGCAGCAAGACAGGGTCGGCTGAAAAACTGTTTTTT. Its protein is CASSKTGSAEKLFF.

The chain is built from TRBV12-5 and TRBJ2-1; no firm D call. Germline CDR1 and CDR2: LGHNT and FRNRAP. There are 12 residues in the CDR3. The V end lost 0 bases, the J end lost 6 bases, and 3 bases lay between the germline ends. The CDR3 region is CASGLVANEQFF. The CDR3 DNA is TGTGCTAGTGGTTTGGTGGCCAATGAGCAGTTCTTC.

The chain carries TRBV6-1 and TRBJ2-1; possibly TRBD2 for D (5 bases). V lost 5 bases, J lost 0 bases, and 17 bases lay in between. Germline V gene sequence: CDR1 MNHNS, CDR2 SASEGT. The CDR3 totals 17 residues. CDR3 in DNA: TGTGCCAGCAGTAGGGAGAAGATTGCCAGCTCCTACAATGAGCAGTTCTTC. Its translation: CASSREKIASSYNEQFF.

V is TRBV7-9 and J is TRBJ1-2; 7 positions match TRBD1. The J segment lost 2 bases and the V segment lost 5 bases, leaving 8 bases of the junction unmatched. From germline, CDR1 is SEHNR and CDR2 FQNEAQ (reference sequence). The CDR3 length is 15 residues. The CDR3 nucleotides read TGTGCCAGCAGCATGACAGGGCGTCTAAACTATGGCTACACCTTC. Amino acids: CASSMTGRLNYGYTF.

CDR3 loop: CASSSGRESTF. CDR3 DNA: TGCGCCAGCAGCTCCGGTAGGGAATCCACCTTC. The chain joins TRBV5-1 to TRBJ1-2; D remains ambiguous. Germline V gene sequence: CDR1 SGHRS, CDR2 YFSETQ. V was shortened by 3 bases and J by 13 bases, with 13 bases between the two germline ends. The length of the CDR3 is 11 residues.

The chain employs TRBV20-1 and TRBJ2-3; TRBD2 agrees at 10 bases. The V gene end was trimmed by 7 bases and the J gene end by 1 base; junction bases not matched to a gene: 11. Germline CDR1 reads DFQATT; CDR2 reads SNEGSKA (reference sequence). CDR3 length: 16 amino acids. CDR3 amino acids: CSVVDSGGPGTDTQYF. CDR3 nucleotides: TGCAGTGTGGTCGATAGCGGGGGGCCGGGCACAGATACGCAGTATTTT.

V is TRBV19 and J is TRBJ2-1; D is tentatively TRBD1 or TRBD2 (5 bases each). Per germline, CDR1 LNHDA and CDR2 SQIVND (reference sequence). This CDR3 is built from 16 residues. V was trimmed by 5 bases and J by 0 bases, leaving 14 bases between them. The CDR3 protein is CASSLFTGASYNEQFF. CDR3 coding DNA: TGTGCCAGTAGTCTTTTCACCGGGGCCTCCTACAATGAGCAGTTCTTC.

The chain is built from TRBV19 and TRBJ2-7; D possibly uses TRBD1 or TRBD2 (5 bases each). The germline V gene encodes CDR1 LNHDA and CDR2 SQIVND (reference sequence). The CDR3 extends over 16 amino acids. The V end was cut by 2 bases, the J end by 3 bases, with 17 bases between. CDR3 DNA sequence: TGTGCCAGTAGTATATCATACTACCGGGGCAGCTACGAGCAGTACTTC. This encodes CASSISYYRGSYEQYF. Filled out from reference TRBV19 and TRBJ2-7, the complete variable domain reads DGGITQSPKYLFRKEGQNVTLSCEQNLNHDAMYWYRQDPGQGLRLIYYSQIVNDFQKGDIAEGYSVSREKKESFPLTVTSAQKNPTAFYLCASSISYYRGSYEQYFGPGTRLTVT.

V is TRBV6-5 and J is TRBJ2-1; D gene ambiguous. Trimming removed 2 bases at V and 0 bases at J, with 14 bases between. CDR1 is MNHEY and CDR2 is SVGAGI in the germline V gene. CDR3 length: 17 amino acids. The CDR3 protein is CASSYEPFLSSYNEQFF. The CDR3 DNA is TGTGCCAGCAGTTACGAACCATTCCTGAGCTCCTACAATGAGCAGTTCTTC.

The chain recombines TRBV5-1 with TRBJ2-3, with D possibly being TRBD2 (6 bases). CDR3 size: 15 residues. Germline loops: CDR1 SGHRS, CDR2 YFSETQ. V lost 3 bases, J lost 1 base, and 12 bases lay in between. For the CDR3, the DNA is TGCGCCAGCAGCTGGGGGGAGGCCCGCACAGATACGCAGTATTTT. Translated: CASSWGEARTDTQYF.

The rearrangement uses TRBV19 and TRBJ2-2, with D maybe TRBD2 (5 bases). Germline V gives CDR1 LNHDA, CDR2 SQIVND (reference sequence). Trimming removed 7 bases from V and 4 bases from J, with 16 bases in between. The CDR3 consists of 15 residues. For the CDR3, the DNA is TGTGCCAGTATTGAAGTTCGGGGTGGCACCGGGGAGCTGTTTTTT. Its protein is CASIEVRGGTGELFF.

The J gene is TRBJ1-2, the V gene TRBV30; D unresolved. CDR1 GTSNPN and CDR2 SVGIG come from the germline V gene (reference sequence). There are 12 residues in the CDR3. With 8 bases removed from V and 2 bases from J, the gap between germline ends came to 12 bases. This CDR3 reads CAGITENYGYTF. The CDR3 DNA reads as TGTGCCGGGATAACAGAGAACTATGGCTACACCTTC.

The chain combines TRBV4-1 with TRBJ2-4; 7 bases are shared with TRBD2. CDR1 is MGHRA and CDR2 is YSYEKL in the germline V gene. V lost 0 bases, J lost 14 bases, and 7 bases stayed unmatched. This CDR3 has 13 amino acids. CDR3 sequence reads: CASSQDGLGGEYF. CDR3 nucleotide sequence: TGCGCCAGCAGCCAAGATGGGTTGGGGGGGGAGTACTTC.